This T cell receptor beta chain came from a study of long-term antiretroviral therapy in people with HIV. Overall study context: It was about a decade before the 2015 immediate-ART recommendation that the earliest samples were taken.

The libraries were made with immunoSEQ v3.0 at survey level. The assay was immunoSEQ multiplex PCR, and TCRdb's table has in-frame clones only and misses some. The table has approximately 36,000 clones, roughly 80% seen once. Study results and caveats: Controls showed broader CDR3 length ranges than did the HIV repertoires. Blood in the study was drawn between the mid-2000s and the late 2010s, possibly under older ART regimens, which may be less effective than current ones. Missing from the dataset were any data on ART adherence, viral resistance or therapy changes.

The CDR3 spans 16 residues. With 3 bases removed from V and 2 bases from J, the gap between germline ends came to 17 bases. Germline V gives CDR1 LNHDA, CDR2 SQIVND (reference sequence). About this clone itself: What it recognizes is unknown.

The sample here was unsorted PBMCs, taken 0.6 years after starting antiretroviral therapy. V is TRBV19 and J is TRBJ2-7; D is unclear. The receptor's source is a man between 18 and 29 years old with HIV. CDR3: CASSIDDTGAPYEQYF. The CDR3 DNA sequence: TGTGCCAGTAGTATCGATGACACCGGTGCCCCCTACGAGCAGTACTTC. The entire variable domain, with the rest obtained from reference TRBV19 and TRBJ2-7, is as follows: DGGITQSPKYLFRKEGQNVTLSCEQNLNHDAMYWYRQDPGQGLRLIYYSQIVNDFQKGDIAEGYSVSREKKESFPLTVTSAQKNPTAFYLCASSIDDTGAPYEQYFGPGTRLTVT.